The 19 T cell receptor beta chains given below trace back to one sample, sequenced in a study of cytomegalovirus exposure and HLA in healthy donors. PCR employed 60 Vbeta and 13 Jbeta primers. Profiled with immunoSEQ multiplex PCR; TCRdb holds only in-frame clones, not every one. The sample carries 150,000 or so clones, less than 85% recorded once. Sequencing was carried out using PBMCs. The receptors stem from a woman aged 45-59 years in good health and CMV-seropositive.

Regarding this clone: This sample includes further DNA sequences coding for the same CDR3. The chain employs TRBV20-1 and TRBJ2-3; TRBD1 is a possible D gene (5 bases). Germline V gene sequence: CDR1 DFQATT, CDR2 SNEGSKA (reference sequence). The CDR3 totals 11 residues. Trimming removed 6 bases at V and 6 bases at J, with 10 bases between. The CDR3 DNA is TGCAGTGCGACAAGGGGCGATACGCAGTATTTT. The encoded protein is CSATRGDTQYF.

The V gene is TRBV7-6, the J gene TRBJ1-1, with unresolved D. Germline CDR1 reads SGHVS; CDR2 reads FNYEAQ. This CDR3 has 13 amino acids. V was pared by 1 base and J by 7 bases, with 10 bases between. This chain's CDR3 is CASSLGRGSEAFF. Here the CDR3 DNA reads TGTGCCAGCAGCTTAGGACGCGGCAGTGAAGCTTTCTTT.

The chain combines TRBV19 with TRBJ2-7; 7 bases line up with TRBD1. Germline CDR1 is LNHDA and CDR2 is SQIVND (reference sequence). V gave up 2 bases and J gave up 3 bases; unmatched junction bases: 13. The CDR3 sequence is 17 residues long. The CDR3 coding sequence is TGTGCCAGTAGTATAAAGAACAGGGGACCCTCAGGCTACGAGCAGTACTTC. Protein: CASSIKNRGPSGYEQYF.

In regard to this clone: Sequence at one end of the junction differs from germline and may be a read error. CDR3 region: CSSSNRGYYEQYF. CDR3 bases: TGTTCCAGCAGCAACCGGGGATACTACGAGCAGTACTTC. This chain connects TRBV7-9 to TRBJ2-7, with D maybe TRBD2 (5 bases). The length of the CDR3 is 13 residues. In germline, CDR1 is SEHNR, CDR2 FQNEAQ (reference sequence).

The V gene is TRBV10-2, the J gene TRBJ1-6, with D possibly matching TRBD1 (6 bases). Germline values: CDR1 WSHSY, CDR2 SAAADI. V dropped 4 bases and J dropped 9 bases, with 19 bases sitting between them. This CDR3 is built from 16 residues. The CDR3 sequence is CASSVMGASDGSPLHF. The CDR3 DNA is TGCGCCAGCAGTGTTATGGGGGCATCGGATGGTTCACCCCTCCACTTT.

The gene calls are TRBV29-1 and TRBJ2-1, with TRBD1 identical over 8 bases. This CDR3 region has 15 residues. The V segment lost 8 bases and the J segment 4 bases; nucleotides outside the gene matches: 13. Per germline, CDR1 SQVTM and CDR2 ANQGSEA. CDR3 residues: CSSTAGTGSYNEQFF. The CDR3 nucleotides are TGCAGCTCGACCGCCGGGACAGGTTCTTACAATGAGCAGTTCTTC.

The chain joins TRBV10-2 to TRBJ1-3; D is possibly TRBD1 (5 bases). The CDR3 consists of 16 residues. The ends were cut back, 3 bases at V and 3 bases at J, with 15 bases in the middle. Germline CDR1 WSHSY, CDR2 SAAADI. This chain's CDR3 is CASSDQAGEGGNTIYF. CDR3 bases: TGCGCCAGCAGTGATCAGGCGGGGGAAGGTGGAAACACCATATATTTT.

The rearrangement joins TRBV10-1 to TRBJ2-3; D call uncertain. CDR3 length: 13 amino acids. Deletions cut 3 bases from V and 1 base from J, with 5 bases between. Germline V gene lookup returns CDR1 WNHNN and CDR2 SYGVQD (reference sequence). The chain's CDR3 is CASSETGTDTQYF. CDR3 nucleotides: TGCGCCAGCAGTGAAACTGGCACAGATACGCAGTATTTT.

This clone was found a few times. The genes are TRBV27 and TRBJ2-7; 7 bases are shared with TRBD1. After removal of 5 bases from V and 3 bases from J, the junction contained 7 bases not matched to a gene. This CDR3 region has 14 residues. Germline V gene data show CDR1 as MNHEY and CDR2 as SMNVEV (reference sequence). The CDR3 sequence is CASSRQGPGYEQYF. The CDR3 DNA reads TGTGCCAGCAGTCGACAGGGTCCGGGCTACGAGCAGTACTTC.

This clone was observed a handful of times. The genes are TRBV15 and TRBJ2-1; 13 nucleotides line up with TRBD2. The germline V gene encodes CDR1 LNHNV and CDR2 YYDKDF (reference sequence). J gave up 8 bases and V 5 bases, and 6 bases lay outside the gene matches. The CDR3 runs 15 residues. The CDR3 loop is CATSLTSGGAYEQFF. The CDR3, as DNA: TGTGCCACCAGCCTCACTAGCGGGGGGGCCTATGAGCAGTTCTTC.

The chain couples TRBV6-5 to TRBJ2-1; TRBD2 agrees at 11 bases. In germline, CDR1 is MNHEY, CDR2 SVGAGI. This CDR3 region has 14 residues. With V trimmed by 6 bases and J by 7 bases, 5 bases remained unmatched. The CDR3 DNA sequence: TGTGCCAGCAGCCTTAGCGGGGGGGGGAATGAGCAGTTCTTC. This codes for CASSLSGGGNEQFF.

The CDR3 loop reads CASSHGPQGEKLFF. CDR3 nucleotides: TGCGCCAGCAGCCATGGCCCCCAGGGAGAAAAACTGTTTTTT. The chain has TRBV4-3 and TRBJ1-4, with D maybe TRBD1 (5 bases). CDR1 LGHNA and CDR2 YSLEER come from the germline V gene. The V end was cut by 3 bases, the J end by 8 bases, with 13 bases between. This CDR3 comprises 14 residues.

This chain links TRBV7-2 with TRBJ2-3, with a weak D call TRBD1 (5 bases). Trimming shortened V by 3 bases and J by 8 bases, and 15 bases separated the two germline ends. Germline V gene sequence: CDR1 SGHTA, CDR2 FQGNSA. The CDR3 contains 14 residues. The CDR3 spells CASSLPIFQGTQYF. Written as DNA, the CDR3 is TGTGCCAGCAGCTTGCCCATCTTTCAGGGTACGCAGTATTTT. Filled out from reference TRBV7-2 and TRBJ2-3, the complete variable domain reads GAGVSQSPSNKVTEKGKDVELRCDPISGHTALYWYRQSLGQGLEFLIYFQGNSAPDKSGLPSDRFSAERTGGSVSTLTIQRTQQEDSAVYLCASSLPIFQGTQYFGPGTRLTVL.

The chain recombines TRBV7-2 with TRBJ2-3; D might be TRBD2 (5 bases). From germline, CDR1 is SGHTA and CDR2 FQGNSA. The CDR3 is made up of 12 amino acids. Deletions cut 6 bases from V and 2 bases from J, with 6 bases between. The CDR3 DNA reads TGTGCCAGCAGTCGGGACACAGATACGCAGTATTTT. Encoded protein: CASSRDTDTQYF.

The gene calls are TRBV14 and TRBJ2-3, with D perhaps matching TRBD2 (6 bases). Germline V gene data show CDR1 as SGHDN and CDR2 as FVKESK. V dropped 4 bases and J dropped 0 bases, with 20 bases sitting between them. The CDR3 has 18 amino acids. The CDR3 loop is CASSRIKLSGGSTDTQYF. CDR3 sequence (DNA): TGTGCCAGCAGCCGAATAAAACTTAGCGGTGGGAGCACAGATACGCAGTATTTT.

The chain links TRBV11-2 to TRBJ1-1; D ambiguous. CDR1 is SGHAT and CDR2 is FQNNGV in the germline V gene. V was shortened by 7 bases and J by 0 bases, with 9 bases between the two germline ends. The CDR3 sequence is 13 residues long. This CDR3 is CASTPKMNTEAFF. CDR3 DNA sequence: TGTGCCAGCACCCCTAAGATGAACACTGAAGCTTTCTTT.

This rearrangement joins TRBV4-1 to TRBJ1-1; D is unresolved. With 0 bases removed from V and 1 base from J, the gap between germline ends came to 9 bases. The CDR3 spans 15 residues. Germline assignment: CDR1 MGHRA and CDR2 YSYEKL. The CDR3 nucleotides read TGCGCCAGCAGCCAAGAGTTACTGCCGAACACTGAAGCTTTCTTT. This sequence encodes CASSQELLPNTEAFF.

This clone was detected only a few times. The gene calls are TRBV5-4 and TRBJ1-2; D possibly corresponds to TRBD1 (5 bases). Trimming shortened V by 2 bases and J by 0 bases, and 14 bases separated the two germline ends. Germline V CDR1 and CDR2: SGHNT, YYREEE (reference sequence). The CDR3 consists of 16 residues. CDR3 residues: CASSLVMTESNYGYTF. The CDR3 region has the DNA TGTGCCAGCAGCTTAGTAATGACAGAGTCTAACTATGGCTACACCTTC.

The chain recombines TRBV7-2 with TRBJ2-7; 7 nucleotides line up with TRBD2. Germline lookup yields CDR1 SGHTA and CDR2 FQGNSA. Germline trimming cut 2 bases from V and 0 bases from J; bases unmatched to any gene: 10. The CDR3 has 17 residues. CDR3 sequence: CASSLLYSGSNSYEQYF. The CDR3 coding sequence is TGTGCCAGCAGCTTATTGTATAGCGGGTCTAACTCCTACGAGCAGTACTTC.